One sample yielded the 13 T cell receptor beta chains listed below, sequenced in a study of shared clonotypes between healthy human individuals. This table comes from immunoSEQ multiplex PCR, and its TCRdb copy is limited to in-frame clones, with some not included. The sample includes 90,000 to 120,000 clones, around 68% of them seen just once. The sample consisted of memory CD8+ T cells sorted from blood. Documented subset: CD45RO+ cells pooled with CCR7-negative TemRA cells. The receptors were sampled from a woman aged 25 to 39 in good health.

This chain joins TRBV11-2 and TRBJ2-7; 7 bases agree with TRBD1. This CDR3 is 16 amino acids long. CDR1 is SGHAT and CDR2 is FQNNGV in the germline V gene. Losses at the gene ends were 1 base for V and 1 base for J; bases not matched to a gene: 7. CDR3 sequence reads: CASSLAIQGSSYEQYF. The CDR3 bases are TGTGCCAGCAGCTTAGCCATACAGGGGAGTTCCTACGAGCAGTACTTC.

The rearrangement joins TRBV9 to TRBJ2-7; D remains unclear. V gave up 0 bases and J gave up 3 bases, with 7 bases separating them. From germline, CDR1 is SGDLS and CDR2 YYNGEE. The CDR3 runs to 13 residues. CDR3 DNA sequence: TGTGCCAGCAGCGTAGGCACACTCTACGAGCAGTACTTC. Translation: CASSVGTLYEQYF.

The chain employs TRBV10-3 and TRBJ2-5, with D unresolved. The V and J ends lost 5 bases and 5 bases respectively, with 15 bases between them. The CDR3 totals 14 residues. Germline V gene data show CDR1 as ENHRY and CDR2 as SYGVKD. The CDR3 region has the DNA TGTGCCATCAGTTCACATTGGGTGGTGGAGACCCAGTACTTC. It is translated as CAISSHWVVETQYF.

The J gene is TRBJ2-3, the V gene TRBV28, with 9 bases that match TRBD1. V lost 2 bases, J lost 4 bases, and 4 bases stayed unmatched. The germline V gene has CDR1 MDHEN and CDR2 SYDVKM. This CDR3 has 15 amino acids. The CDR3 loop is CASSLHRGRADTQYF. CDR3 DNA: TGTGCCAGCAGTTTACACAGGGGGCGCGCAGATACGCAGTATTTT. Complete variable domain (other parts from reference TRBV28 and TRBJ2-3): DVKVTQSSRYLVKRTGEKVFLECVQDMDHENMFWYRQDPGLGLRLIYFSYDVKMKEKGDIPEGYSVSREKKERFSLILESASTNQTSMYLCASSLHRGRADTQYFGPGTRLTVL.

In nucleotides, the CDR3 is TGTGCCCGCGAGGGACTAAATCCCTCCCTCGATTGGGAAAAACTGTTTTTT. Translating gives CAREGLNPSLDWEKLFF. V usage is TRBV21-1 and J usage is TRBJ1-4. TRBV21-1 is a listed pseudogene. The CDR3 contains 17 residues.

V gene TRBV21-1 combines with J gene TRBJ2-3; the D call in the table, TRBD2, was not verified against the DNA. TRBV21-1 is deemed a pseudogene. The CDR3 loop spans 19 amino acids. Written as DNA, the CDR3 is TGTGCCAGCAGCCCTCATGTTGGCGGGAGACTGTCTAGCACAGATACGCAGTATTTT. It translates to CASSPHVGGRLSSTDTQYF.

This chain connects TRBV6-4 to TRBJ2-3; 14 nucleotides align to TRBD2. Looked up from germline, CDR1 is MRHNA and CDR2 is SNTAGT. V shed 5 bases, J shed 4 bases, and the junction held 5 bases outside the gene matches. CDR3 length: 16 amino acids. The CDR3 DNA follows: TGTGCCAGCAGTCCCGGACTAGCGGGAGGCCCAGATACGCAGTATTTT. It specifies CASSPGLAGGPDTQYF.

The V and J genes are TRBV6-4 and TRBJ1-5, with TRBD1 matching over 8 bases. Germline V gives CDR1 MRHNA, CDR2 SNTAGT. The CDR3 has 14 residues. Trimming cost V 5 bases and J 4 bases; bases outside gene matches: 4. The CDR3 bases are TGTGCCAGCAGTCCCGGGACAGGAAATCAGCCCCAGCATTTT. This encodes CASSPGTGNQPQHF.

In its sample, this clone was seen many times. The chain employs TRBV28 and TRBJ2-5; D remains ambiguous. The V gene's germline CDR1 is MDHEN and CDR2 SYDVKM. This CDR3 spans 16 amino acids. Between the trimmed V and J ends, which lost 5 bases and 2 bases, there was a span of 18 bases. As DNA, the CDR3 is TGTGCCAGCAGTCGTAACCCGGTGGCCTATCAAGAGACCCAGTACTTC. The encoded protein is CASSRNPVAYQETQYF.

V is TRBV5-4 and J is TRBJ2-5; 8 bases match TRBD1. The CDR3 covers 16 residues. Germline V CDR1 and CDR2: SGHNT, YYREEE (reference sequence). The V and J ends lost 4 bases and 1 base, in that order; junction bases with no gene match: 9. The CDR3 protein is CASSPSMDRAQETQYF. DNA for the CDR3: TGTGCCAGCAGCCCCAGCATGGACAGGGCCCAAGAGACCCAGTACTTC. Using reference TRBV5-4 and TRBJ2-5 for the parts outside the CDR3, the full variable domain is ETGVTQSPTHLIKTRGQQVTLRCSSQSGHNTVSWYQQALGQGPQFIFQYYREEENGRGNFPPRFSGLQFPNYSSELNVNALELDDSALYLCASSPSMDRAQETQYFGPGTRLLVL.

This chain connects TRBV19 to TRBJ1-2; D is unresolved. This CDR3 is built from 15 residues. Germline CDR1 is LNHDA and CDR2 is SQIVND (reference sequence). Trimming took 4 bases from V and 4 from J, leaving 16 bases between them. CDR3 sequence: CASSKVNGPLYGYTF. As DNA, the CDR3 is TGTGCCAGTAGTAAGGTGAACGGACCGCTCTATGGCTACACCTTC. The full variable domain, with the rest looked up from reference TRBV19 and TRBJ1-2, is DGGITQSPKYLFRKEGQNVTLSCEQNLNHDAMYWYRQDPGQGLRLIYYSQIVNDFQKGDIAEGYSVSREKKESFPLTVTSAQKNPTAFYLCASSKVNGPLYGYTFGSGTRLTVV.

This chain joins TRBV28 and TRBJ1-1; possibly TRBD1 for D (5 bases). The ends were cut back, 3 bases at V and 3 bases at J, with 11 bases in the middle. The CDR3 contains 14 residues. The V gene's germline CDR1 is MDHEN and CDR2 SYDVKM. The CDR3 bases are TGTGCCAGCAGTTTGGGCAGAGGGGACACTGAAGCTTTCTTT. Translation gives CASSLGRGDTEAFF.

V gene TRBV5-5 combines with J gene TRBJ2-2; 10 bases agree with TRBD1. CDR3 length: 15 amino acids. V trimming: 6 bases; J trimming: 5 bases; junction bases outside the gene matches: 7. In germline, CDR1 is SGHKS, CDR2 YYEKEE (reference sequence). CDR3 sequence: CASTSGTGATGELFF. The DNA of the CDR3 is TGTGCCAGCACCAGCGGGACAGGGGCAACCGGGGAGCTGTTTTTT. Variable domain in full (rest from reference TRBV5-5 and TRBJ2-2): DAGVTQSPTHLIKTRGQQVTLRCSPISGHKSVSWYQQVLGQGPQFIFQYYEKEERGRGNFPDRFSARQFPNYSSELNVNALLLGDSALYLCASTSGTGATGELFFGEGSRLTVL.